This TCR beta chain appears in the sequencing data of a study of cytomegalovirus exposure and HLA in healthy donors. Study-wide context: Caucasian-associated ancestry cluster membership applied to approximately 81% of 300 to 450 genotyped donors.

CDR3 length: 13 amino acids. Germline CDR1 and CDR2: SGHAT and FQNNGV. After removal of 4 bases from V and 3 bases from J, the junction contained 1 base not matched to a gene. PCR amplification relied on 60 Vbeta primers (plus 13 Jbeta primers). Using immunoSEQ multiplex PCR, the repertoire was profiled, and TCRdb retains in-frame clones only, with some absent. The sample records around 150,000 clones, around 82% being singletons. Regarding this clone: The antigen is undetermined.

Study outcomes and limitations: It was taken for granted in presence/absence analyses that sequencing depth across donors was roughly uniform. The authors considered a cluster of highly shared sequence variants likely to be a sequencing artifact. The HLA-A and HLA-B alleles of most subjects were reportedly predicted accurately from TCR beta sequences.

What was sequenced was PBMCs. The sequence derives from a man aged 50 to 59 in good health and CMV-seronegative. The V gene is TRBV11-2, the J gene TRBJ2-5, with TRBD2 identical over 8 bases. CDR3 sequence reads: CASSSGLEETQYF. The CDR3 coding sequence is TGTGCCAGCAGCTCGGGACTAGAAGAGACCCAGTACTTC.